These 28 T cell receptor beta chains were sequenced from one sample in a study of T cells after yellow fever vaccination. TCRdb analysed the 5' RACE reads with MiXCR anew, one entry per CDR3 protein. The sample lists about 230,000 distinct CDR3 sequences, less than 7.5% occurring once. The source material was CD4+ T cells sorted from PBMCs, sampled on the day of the yellow fever booster vaccination. The receptors here all came from a man aged 25 to 40 who received the YFV17D yellow fever vaccine.

The chain combines TRBV5-1 with TRBJ2-5, with D tentatively TRBD1 or TRBD2 (5 bases each). The CDR3 is 14 residues long. Trimming took off 0 bases at V and 2 bases at J, with 8 bases between the two ends. Looked up from germline, CDR1 is SGHRS and CDR2 is YFSETQ. CDR3 residues: CASSLGDAQETQYF. The CDR3 coding sequence is TGCGCCAGCAGCTTGGGGGACGCACAAGAGACCCAGTACTTC.

This clonotype was observed a few times. The chain joins TRBV5-8 to TRBJ2-4; D gene unclear. V was clipped by 0 bases and J by 9 bases, with 13 bases between them. The CDR3 covers 14 residues. Per germline, CDR1 SGHTS and CDR2 YDEGEE. Here the CDR3 reads CASSLGRINGIQYF. CDR3 in DNA: TGTGCCAGCAGCTTGGGACGGATCAACGGCATTCAGTACTTC.

This chain links TRBV5-1 with TRBJ1-1, with 7 bases aligning to TRBD1. CDR1 SGHRS and CDR2 YFSETQ come from the germline V gene. The CDR3 consists of 11 residues. Losses at the gene ends were 7 bases for V and 7 bases for J; bases not matched to a gene: 4. DNA of the CDR3: TGCGCCAGCCGGGGACAGAGTGAAGCTTTCTTT. Amino acid sequence: CASRGQSEAFF. The full variable domain, in which reference TRBV5-1 and TRBJ1-1 provide the parts outside the CDR3, is KAGVTQTPRYLIKTRGQQVTLSCSPISGHRSVSWYQQTPGQGLQFLFEYFSETQRNKGNFPGRFSGRQFSNSRSEMNVSTLELGDSALYLCASRGQSEAFFGQGTRLTVV.

The chain is built from TRBV20-1 and TRBJ1-2, with 7 bases fitting TRBD1. The V and J ends lost 3 bases and 7 bases, in that order; junction bases with no gene match: 2. This CDR3 comprises 11 residues. The germline V gene has CDR1 DFQATT and CDR2 SNEGSKA (reference sequence). CDR3: CSASDRAGYTF. The CDR3 DNA reads TGCAGTGCTAGTGACAGGGCTGGCTACACCTTC.

This clonotype was found a few times. The genes are TRBV19 and TRBJ2-1; 12 nucleotides agree with TRBD2. The germline CDR1 and CDR2 sequences are LNHDA and SQIVND (reference sequence). The length of the CDR3 is 17 residues. Germline trimming cut 0 bases from V and 7 bases from J; bases unmatched to any gene: 7. The CDR3 bases are TGTGCCAGTAGTATAGAGGCTAGCGGGAGGGCCTCGAATGAGCAGTTCTTC. It specifies CASSIEASGRASNEQFF.

At least ten counts were recorded for this clonotype. The chain joins TRBV7-2 to TRBJ2-7, with 7 bases that match TRBD2. CDR1 and CDR2 (germline): SGHTA, FQGNSA. V dropped 5 bases and J dropped 2; count of bases not matched to a gene: 9. CDR3 size: 15 residues. The CDR3 DNA reads TGTGCCAGCAGCCCACGGGCTAGCGGAACCTACGAGCAGTACTTC. Its protein product is CASSPRASGTYEQYF.

The genes are TRBV9 and TRBJ2-7, with TRBD2 matching 10 bases. With V trimmed by 0 bases and J by 6 bases, 3 bases remained unmatched. The CDR3 is made up of 14 amino acids. Germline values: CDR1 SGDLS, CDR2 YYNGEE. The CDR3 DNA is TGTGCCAGCAGCGTAGGGCTAGCGGGAGTCGAGCAGTACTTC. As protein: CASSVGLAGVEQYF.

The chain couples TRBV9 to TRBJ2-3, with TRBD2 matching 8 bases. CDR3 length: 17 residues. Germline-derived CDR1 and CDR2 are SGDLS and YYNGEE. V dropped 4 bases and J dropped 1; count of bases not matched to a gene: 11. The CDR3 DNA reads as TGTGCCAGCAGCTCCCAGGTGGCAGCGGGGGGCACAGATACGCAGTATTTT. It specifies CASSSQVAAGGTDTQYF.

This clonotype is medium-sized. The chain combines TRBV20-1 with TRBJ2-1, with 9 bases aligning to TRBD2. The CDR3 is 13 amino acids. Germline V gene sequence: CDR1 DFQATT, CDR2 SNEGSKA (reference sequence). V trimming: 6 bases; J trimming: 9 bases; junction bases outside the gene matches: 9. The CDR3 spells CSAGLARPGEQFF. In DNA, the CDR3 is TGCAGTGCGGGACTAGCCCGACCGGGTGAGCAGTTCTTC.

This clonotype occurred a few times. The junction shows a germline mismatch at one end, possibly a read error. The chain recombines TRBV20-1 with TRBJ2-2; D uncertain. CDR1 and CDR2 from the germline V gene are DFQATT and SNEGSKA (reference sequence). There are 17 residues in the CDR3. Here the CDR3 DNA reads TGCTGTGCTCCCTACAGTGGCGCAGGTTGGAACACCGGGGAGCTGTTTTTT. It is translated as CCAPYSGAGWNTGELFF.

This clonotype was picked up a small number of times. The chain is built from TRBV30 and TRBJ2-6; the D gene could be TRBD1 or TRBD2 (5 bases each). From germline, CDR1 is GTSNPN and CDR2 SVGIG (reference sequence). The CDR3 spans 14 residues. The ends were cut back, 5 bases at V and 2 bases at J, with 10 bases in the middle. The DNA for the CDR3 is TGTGCCTGGGCCAGGGACGCTGGGGCCAACGTCCTGACTTTC. Protein: CAWARDAGANVLTF.

The genes are TRBV5-1 and TRBJ2-1, with TRBD1 identical over 8 bases. Unmatched junction bases numbered 6, after V lost 4 bases and J lost 9 bases. Germline loops: CDR1 SGHRS, CDR2 YFSETQ. The CDR3 consists of 13 residues. The CDR3 nucleotides are TGCGCCAGCAGCGGGGGACAGGTCCTTGAGCAGTTCTTC. It is translated as CASSGGQVLEQFF. The full variable domain, its missing parts supplied by reference TRBV5-1 and TRBJ2-1, is KAGVTQTPRYLIKTRGQQVTLSCSPISGHRSVSWYQQTPGQGLQFLFEYFSETQRNKGNFPGRFSGRQFSNSRSEMNVSTLELGDSALYLCASSGGQVLEQFFGPGTRLTVL.

The chain joins TRBV12-3 or TRBV12-4 to TRBJ1-1; D ambiguous. V lost 3 bases to trimming and J lost 0 bases, with 14 bases between them. CDR3 length: 16 amino acids. CDR3: CASSFVVANMNTEAFF. The DNA of the CDR3 is TGTGCCAGCAGTTTTGTTGTGGCAAACATGAACACTGAAGCTTTCTTT.

This clonotype was picked up many times. This chain connects TRBV7-2 to TRBJ2-2, with unresolved D. Deletions cut 3 bases from V and 7 bases from J, with 9 bases between. CDR3 length: 13 residues. Per germline, CDR1 SGHTA and CDR2 FQGNSA. This chain's CDR3 is CASSLGRGGELFF. In DNA, the CDR3 is TGTGCCAGCAGCTTGGGCCGTGGCGGGGAGCTGTTTTTT.

This clonotype has only a few counts. This chain uses TRBV20-1 with TRBJ2-3, with D possibly TRBD2 on 6 matching bases. Germline V gene lookup returns CDR1 DFQATT and CDR2 SNEGSKA (reference sequence). The CDR3 is 15 residues long. Trimming took 5 bases from V and 3 from J, leaving 18 bases between them. CDR3: CSARHRGYGTDTQYF. CDR3 DNA: TGCAGTGCTCGACATCGGGGGTATGGGACAGATACGCAGTATTTT.

This clonotype was found many times. CDR3 bases: TGTGCCATCAGTGATGAGGGGCGCGGCAATCAGCCCCAGCATTTT. Translating gives CAISDEGRGNQPQHF. This sequence joins TRBV10-3 and TRBJ1-5, with D perhaps matching TRBD1 (5 bases). V was shortened by 3 bases and J by 2 bases, with 11 bases between the two germline ends. Germline values: CDR1 ENHRY, CDR2 SYGVKD. The length of the CDR3 is 15 residues.

The chain is built from TRBV27 and TRBJ1-1, with D maybe TRBD1 (5 bases). V lost 10 bases, J lost 0 bases, and 15 bases lay in between. Germline V gene lookup returns CDR1 MNHEY and CDR2 SMNVEV (reference sequence). The CDR3 is made up of 14 amino acids. In nucleotides, the CDR3 is TGTGCCACCACCTCGGGGGGAATGAACACTGAAGCTTTCTTT. Translating gives CATTSGGMNTEAFF.

V usage is TRBV13 and J usage is TRBJ2-2; D is uncertain. This CDR3 is built from 15 residues. V lost 10 bases and J lost 2, with 17 bases in between. Looked up from germline, CDR1 is PRHDT and CDR2 is FYEKMQ (reference sequence). Here the CDR3 reads CATSRVVGNTGELFF. DNA for the CDR3: TGTGCCACCTCTCGGGTGGTGGGTAACACCGGGGAGCTGTTTTTT.

This clonotype has more than one count but fewer than ten. The chain uses TRBV20-1 and TRBJ2-3; tentatively, D is TRBD1 or TRBD2 (5 bases each). V lost 6 bases, J lost 0 bases, and 22 bases lay in between. From germline, CDR1 is DFQATT and CDR2 SNEGSKA (reference sequence). This CDR3 contains 17 residues. CDR3 sequence reads: CSASRGARFTSTDTQYF. CDR3 coding DNA: TGCAGTGCCTCGAGAGGGGCCCGGTTTACTAGCACAGATACGCAGTATTTT.

The chain carries TRBV7-6 and TRBJ2-1; D possibly corresponds to TRBD1 (6 bases). Germline CDR1 reads SGHVS; CDR2 reads FNYEAQ. The CDR3 extends over 16 amino acids. Trimming left V 1 base short and J 9 bases short, with 19 bases between. CDR3 DNA sequence: TGTGCCAGCAGCTTAGTTGGGGGCGGGTCCCGCAGTGAGCAGTTCTTC. It is translated as CASSLVGGGSRSEQFF.

V gene TRBV12-3 or TRBV12-4 combines with J gene TRBJ2-1; maybe TRBD2 (6 bases). This CDR3 comprises 14 residues. The V gene lost 7 bases and the J gene lost 7 bases, with 17 bases spanning the gap. The DNA of the CDR3 is TGTGCCAGCACCCCACAAGGAGGGCCGAATGAGCAGTTCTTC. It encodes CASTPQGGPNEQFF.

The V gene is TRBV4-1, the J gene TRBJ2-5; perhaps TRBD1 as D (6 bases). The CDR3 is 16 residues long. Trimming removed 4 bases from V and 4 bases from J, with 19 bases in between. CDR1 is MGHRA and CDR2 is YSYEKL in the germline V gene. Written as DNA, the CDR3 is TGCGCCAGCAGCCCACGAGAGGGAGTGGGGGCAGAGACCCAGTACTTC. It yields the protein CASSPREGVGAETQYF.

Many counts were recorded for this clonotype. The chain couples TRBV29-1 to TRBJ2-1, with D unresolved. V was cut by 4 bases and J by 3 bases, with 7 bases left in between. This CDR3 is built from 12 residues. Germline CDR1 is SQVTM and CDR2 is ANQGSEA. The CDR3 protein is CSVVGVYNEQFF. CDR3 DNA: TGCAGCGTTGTAGGCGTCTACAATGAGCAGTTCTTC.

This clonotype showed up just a few times. The CDR3 DNA is TGTGCCAGCTCATTTGCAGGGGGAAGAGGTCAGCCCCAGCATTTT. The encoded protein is CASSFAGGRGQPQHF. The chain links TRBV18 to TRBJ1-5, with 7 positions matching TRBD1. The CDR3 length is 15 residues. Per germline, CDR1 KGHSH and CDR2 LQKENI. The ends lost 5 bases at V and 6 bases at J; junction bases unmatched: 10.

This clonotype was detected a few times. This chain links TRBV12-3 or TRBV12-4 with TRBJ2-7; D is perhaps TRBD1 (5 bases). The CDR3 spans 14 residues. Trimming stripped 2 bases from V and 0 bases from J, with 8 bases between. Here the CDR3 DNA reads TGTGCCAGCAGTTTACTCAGGGCCTCCTACGAGCAGTACTTC. As protein: CASSLLRASYEQYF.

Comment on this clonotype: A read error may explain this, as a much larger clone is one base away. This rearrangement joins TRBV29-1 to TRBJ2-3, with 9 bases matching TRBD2. CDR3 length equals 16 residues. From germline, CDR1 is SQVTM and CDR2 ANQGSEA. The CDR3 reads CSVGRLADHSTDAQYF. The DNA for the CDR3 is TGCAGCGTCGGCAGACTAGCGGATCATAGCACAGATGCGCAGTATTTT.

The V gene is TRBV3-1, the J gene TRBJ2-3; 12 positions match TRBD2. CDR1 is LGHDT and CDR2 is YNNKEL in the germline V gene (reference sequence). J lost 0 bases, V lost 11 bases, and 18 bases had no gene match. This CDR3 spans 19 amino acids. CDR3 coding DNA: TGTGCCTTCAGTTCGCAACACGGACTAGCGGGGTCTAGCACAGATACGCAGTATTTT. Translation gives CAFSSQHGLAGSSTDTQYF.

There are many counts of this clonotype. CDR3 DNA sequence: TGTGCCAGCAGTCCAAGACTAGCGGGGAGCTATTCTACGCAGTATTTT. Protein: CASSPRLAGSYSTQYF. The V call is TRBV12-3 or TRBV12-4, the J call TRBJ2-3; 11 bases are shared with TRBD2. The CDR3 totals 16 residues. V dropped 5 bases and J dropped 8; count of bases not matched to a gene: 12.